Presented here are 6 T cell receptor beta chains from one specimen sequenced in a study of cytomegalovirus exposure and HLA in healthy donors. Data came from immunoSEQ multiplex PCR; TCRdb stores just in-frame clones and leaves some out. The sample has around 150,000 clones, approximately 82% seen once. The sequencing sample was made of PBMCs. All receptors derive from a man aged 25-40 years in good health and CMV-seropositive.

This clone came up once. V is TRBV7-2 and J is TRBJ2-7; no clear D. The V and J ends lost 1 base and 0 bases respectively, with 13 bases between them. CDR3 size: 16 residues. Germline V gene lookup returns CDR1 SGHTA and CDR2 FQGNSA. The CDR3 DNA is TGTGCCAGCAGCTTAGTGGTCTACCTAAGCTCCTACGAGCAGTACTTC. Residues: CASSLVVYLSSYEQYF.

The chain combines TRBV19 with TRBJ2-7, with 7 bases identical to TRBD2. The germline gives CDR1 LNHDA, CDR2 SQIVND (reference sequence). CDR3 length equals 15 residues. The J segment lost 2 bases and the V segment lost 3 bases, leaving 7 bases of the junction unmatched. CDR3 loop: CASSIYSSGAYEQYF. The DNA for the CDR3 is TGTGCCAGTAGTATTTACTCTAGCGGAGCCTACGAGCAGTACTTC. The variable domain in full, completed from reference TRBV19 and TRBJ2-7, reads DGGITQSPKYLFRKEGQNVTLSCEQNLNHDAMYWYRQDPGQGLRLIYYSQIVNDFQKGDIAEGYSVSREKKESFPLTVTSAQKNPTAFYLCASSIYSSGAYEQYFGPGTRLTVT.

This chain joins TRBV18 and TRBJ2-7; D is perhaps TRBD2 (5 bases). V lost 0 bases and J 2 bases, leaving 8 bases between the germline ends. The CDR3 consists of 14 residues. Germline V gene data show CDR1 as KGHSH and CDR2 as LQKENI. For the CDR3, the DNA is TGTGCCAGCTCACCACCCAGCGGAGCCTACGAGCAGTACTTC. Its protein product is CASSPPSGAYEQYF.

The rearrangement links TRBV10-3 to TRBJ1-1; perhaps TRBD1 as D (6 bases). Germline V gives CDR1 ENHRY, CDR2 SYGVKD. V dropped 5 bases and J dropped 11 bases, with 18 bases sitting between them. This CDR3 is 13 amino acids long. The CDR3 region is CAISLERGSAAFF. The CDR3 DNA reads TGTGCCATCAGTTTGGAAAGGGGGTCGGCGGCTTTCTTT.

V usage is TRBV29-1 and J usage is TRBJ2-1; 8 bases are shared with TRBD1. This CDR3 comprises 11 residues. V dropped 7 bases and J dropped 7; count of bases not matched to a gene: 3. CDR1 and CDR2 from the germline V gene are SQVTM and ANQGSEA. The CDR3, as DNA: TGCAGCGGTGGACAGGGTAATGAGCAGTTCTTC. Amino acid sequence: CSGGQGNEQFF.

The J gene is TRBJ2-7, the V gene TRBV11-2; 8 bases map to TRBD1. In germline, CDR1 is SGHAT, CDR2 FQNNGV. Trimming cost V 3 bases and J 5 bases; bases outside gene matches: 3. This CDR3 comprises 13 residues. Here the CDR3 reads CASSFSGGNEQYF. The CDR3 DNA sequence: TGTGCCAGCAGCTTTTCAGGGGGCAACGAGCAGTACTTC.